The 23 T cell receptor beta chains in this list originate from one sample, sequenced in a study of shared clonotypes between healthy human individuals. Assay: immunoSEQ multiplex PCR; the TCRdb copy retains only in-frame clones and omits some. The table has some 580,000 clones, approximately 97% seen once; the top ten hold around 0.057%. Sequenced input: naive CD4+ T cells sorted from blood. Subset: CD45RA+ positively selected. The receptors shown here come from a woman younger than 45 in good health.

V and J are TRBV5-6 and TRBJ1-1; the D is unclear. Trimming stripped 1 base from V and 1 base from J, with 11 bases between. CDR1 and CDR2 from the germline V gene are SGHDT and YYEEEE. The CDR3 is 15 residues long. The CDR3 region has the DNA TGTGCCAGCAGCTTGATTGGAGACTCGAACACTGAAGCTTTCTTT. Its translation: CASSLIGDSNTEAFF.

V and J are TRBV6-1 and TRBJ2-7; D gene ambiguous. This CDR3 has 13 amino acids. The V gene lost 3 bases and the J gene lost 2 bases, with 8 bases spanning the gap. Germline loops: CDR1 MNHNS, CDR2 SASEGT. The CDR3 protein is CASSDRPTYEQYF. The CDR3 DNA reads as TGTGCCAGCAGTGACAGGCCAACCTACGAGCAGTACTTC.

The chain combines TRBV1 with TRBJ2-7; the tabulated D call, TRBD2, remains unverified against the DNA. TRBV1 has pseudogene status. The CDR3 is 18 amino acids. The CDR3: CTSSQEGTTSGSSYEQYF. Here the CDR3 DNA reads TGCACCAGCAGCCAAGAGGGCACTACTAGCGGGAGCTCCTACGAGCAGTACTTC.

V usage is TRBV5-4 and J usage is TRBJ2-1, with TRBD2 identical over 10 bases. V was pared by 0 bases and J by 6 bases, with 0 bases of the junction left unmatched. This CDR3 contains 14 residues. Germline V gene sequence: CDR1 SGHNT, CDR2 YYREEE (reference sequence). CDR3 loop: CASSLASGSNEQFF. The CDR3 coding sequence is TGTGCCAGCAGCTTGGCTAGCGGGAGCAATGAGCAGTTCTTC.

CDR3 DNA: TGTGCCAGCAGCCGCCGGACAGGATACACAGATACGCAGTATTTT. Its protein is CASSRRTGYTDTQYF. V and J are TRBV7-8 and TRBJ2-3; 7 nucleotides line up with TRBD1. The CDR3 runs to 15 residues. CDR1 is SGHVS, CDR2 FQNEAQ, per germline. V lost 5 bases and J lost 2; bases outside the gene matches: 7. Looking up the rest from reference TRBV7-8 and TRBJ2-3 gives the full variable domain: GAGVSQSPRYKVAKRGQDVALRCDPISGHVSLFWYQQALGQGPEFLTYFQNEAQLDKSGLPSDRFFAERPEGSVSTLKIQRTQQEDSAVYLCASSRRTGYTDTQYFGPGTRLTVL.

This clone has more than one count but fewer than ten. The genes are TRBV18 and TRBJ1-5, with unresolved D. V lost 3 bases, J lost 5 bases, and 8 bases lay in between. The germline gives CDR1 KGHSH, CDR2 LQKENI. The CDR3 spans 13 residues. CDR3 in amino acids: CASSPGYDQPQHF. The CDR3 region has the DNA TGTGCCAGCTCACCTGGGTATGATCAGCCCCAGCATTTT.

This chain connects TRBV19 to TRBJ2-3; TRBD2 matches at 13 bases. The CDR3 extends over 16 amino acids. J was trimmed by 3 bases and V by 4 bases; bases with no gene match: 4. The germline gives CDR1 LNHDA, CDR2 SQIVND (reference sequence). This CDR3 reads CASSKQTSGRTDTQYF. The DNA of the CDR3 is TGTGCCAGTAGTAAACAGACTAGCGGGAGGACAGATACGCAGTATTTT.

The V call is TRBV10-3, the J call TRBJ2-1, with TRBD2 matching 9 bases. CDR1 is ENHRY and CDR2 is SYGVKD in the germline V gene. J gave up 5 bases and V 0 bases, and 5 bases lay outside the gene matches. The CDR3 has 16 residues. Here the CDR3 reads CAISESATSGNNEQFF. The CDR3 DNA reads TGTGCCATCAGTGAGTCTGCGACTAGCGGAAACAATGAGCAGTTCTTC.

The V and J genes are TRBV27 and TRBJ2-1, with 8 bases that match TRBD2. CDR3 size: 16 residues. Germline trimming cut 4 bases from V and 6 bases from J; bases unmatched to any gene: 11. Germline CDR1 MNHEY, CDR2 SMNVEV (reference sequence). CDR3 amino acids: CASSSILTSASNEQFF. CDR3 coding DNA: TGTGCCAGCAGTTCCATACTGACTAGCGCGAGCAATGAGCAGTTCTTC.

The chain joins TRBV2 to TRBJ2-1; TRBD2 matches 9 bases. After removal of 6 bases from V and 2 bases from J, the junction contained 5 bases not matched to a gene. Germline V lookup: CDR1 SNHLY, CDR2 FYNNEI. The CDR3 loop spans 15 amino acids. The CDR3 bases are TGTGCCAGCAGGCTAGCGGGGCTGGCCTACAATGAGCAGTTCTTC. Translation gives CASRLAGLAYNEQFF.

The chain uses TRBV2 and TRBJ2-3; 9 bases fit TRBD2. The length of the CDR3 is 15 residues. The junction had 9 bases not matched to a gene; V was cut back by 7 bases and J by 4 bases. Germline-derived CDR1 and CDR2 are SNHLY and FYNNEI. The CDR3 reads CASTRDSGSSDTQYF. The CDR3, as DNA: TGTGCCAGCACTCGGGATAGCGGGAGCTCAGATACGCAGTATTTT.

The chain combines TRBV7-2 with TRBJ2-1; perhaps TRBD2 as D (5 bases). Per the germline V gene, CDR1 is SGHTA and CDR2 is FQGNSA. The CDR3 runs to 12 residues. The V end lost 5 bases, the J end lost 8 bases, and 10 bases lay between the germline ends. The CDR3 DNA sequence: TGTGCCAGCAGCCGGACTGTCGATGAGCAGTTCTTC. Its translation: CASSRTVDEQFF.

The V call is TRBV18, the J call TRBJ2-7; 11 nucleotides match TRBD2. The CDR3 is made up of 16 amino acids. The junction had 4 bases not matched to a gene; V was cut back by 0 bases and J by 3 bases. Per the germline V gene, CDR1 is KGHSH and CDR2 is LQKENI. The DNA of the CDR3 is TGTGCCAGCTCACCACCATTTCTAGCGGGAGGCTACGAGCAGTACTTC. Residues: CASSPPFLAGGYEQYF.

In regard to this clone: The junction departs from the called germline gene at one end, perhaps through a read error. Other DNA sequences within the sample encode an identical CDR3. The chain employs TRBV9 and TRBJ2-1, with 12 nucleotides matching TRBD2. The CDR3 runs to 17 residues. CDR1 is SGDLS, CDR2 YYNGEE, per germline. The CDR3 reads CASSVGLAGPSYNEQFF. The CDR3 nucleotides are TGCGCCAGCAGCGTAGGACTAGCGGGGCCTTCCTACAATGAGCAGTTCTTC.

This clone was detected only once. The V call is TRBV6-5, the J call TRBJ1-1; D gene ambiguous. CDR1 and CDR2 from the germline V gene are MNHEY and SVGAGI. V was cut by 6 bases and J by 0 bases, with 8 bases left in between. CDR3 length: 13 residues. The CDR3 loop is CASSRMMNTEAFF. CDR3 coding DNA: TGTGCCAGCAGCAGGATGATGAACACTGAAGCTTTCTTT.

This clone was observed a single time. The chain recombines TRBV30 with TRBJ2-1, with 9 nucleotides matching TRBD1. Germline trimming cut 5 bases from V and 3 bases from J; bases unmatched to any gene: 5. Germline values: CDR1 GTSNPN, CDR2 SVGIG (reference sequence). The CDR3 has 14 residues. The CDR3 nucleotides read TGTGCCTGGGAACCGGGACAGGGCTACAATGAGCAGTTCTTC. This codes for CAWEPGQGYNEQFF.

This clone was detected only once. The chain is built from TRBV28 and TRBJ2-5; 7 bases fit TRBD1. Matching the DNA end better, TRBJ2-7 makes the J call doubtful. The CDR3 extends over 14 amino acids. In germline, CDR1 is MDHEN, CDR2 SYDVKM. CDR3: CASTQTRDSYEQYF. The CDR3 DNA reads as TGTGCCAGCACCCAAACTAGGGACAGTTACGAGCAGTACTTC.

Details on this clone: Other DNA sequences in the sample encode the same CDR3. The chain is built from TRBV5-1 and TRBJ2-1, with D perhaps matching TRBD1 (5 bases). V was cut by 4 bases and J by 0 bases, with 11 bases left in between. CDR1 SGHRS and CDR2 YFSETQ come from the germline V gene. This CDR3 is 15 amino acids long. CDR3 amino acids: CASSPGQSSYNEQFF. The CDR3 DNA reads TGCGCCAGCAGCCCAGGACAAAGCTCCTACAATGAGCAGTTCTTC.

Regarding this clone: The same CDR3 arises from other DNA sequences in this sample as well. The V and J genes are TRBV30 and TRBJ2-5, with unresolved D. V lost 3 bases and J lost 2, with 10 bases in between. Germline assignment: CDR1 GTSNPN and CDR2 SVGIG (reference sequence). The CDR3 consists of 13 residues. The CDR3 spells CAWSTQSQETQYF. As DNA, the CDR3 is TGTGCCTGGAGCACGCAATCACAAGAGACCCAGTACTTC.

In its sample, this clone was seen once. The chain has TRBV11-2 and TRBJ2-3; D might be TRBD2 (5 bases). Deletions cut 7 bases from V and 4 bases from J, with 21 bases between. Germline V gives CDR1 SGHAT, CDR2 FQNNGV. CDR3 length: 16 residues. The DNA of the CDR3 is TGTGCCAGCACCCCCCTCTCGGGAAGAGGCGCAGATACGCAGTATTTT. The encoded protein is CASTPLSGRGADTQYF.

The chain employs TRBV2 and TRBJ2-1, with unresolved D. Germline CDR1 reads SNHLY; CDR2 reads FYNNEI. V was pared by 4 bases and J by 0 bases, with 10 bases between. The CDR3 sequence is 15 residues long. CDR3 sequence (DNA): TGTGCCAGCAGTGTGGGCCCAGGCTCCTACAATGAGCAGTTCTTC. It codes for CASSVGPGSYNEQFF.

On this clone: A junction end diverges from the germline sequence, so it may reflect a read error. The V and J genes are TRBV5-3 and TRBJ2-7; D is unclear. TRBV5-3 is an open reading frame whose function is uncertain. CDR3 size: 13 residues. The CDR3 loop is CASSLYTADEQYF. CDR3 in DNA: TGTGCCAGCAGCTTATACACCGCGGACGAGCAGTACTTC.

The V gene is TRBV13, the J gene TRBJ1-3; unclear D gene. Trimming stripped 1 base from V and 2 bases from J, with 9 bases between. The CDR3 is 15 residues long. Germline lookup yields CDR1 PRHDT and CDR2 FYEKMQ (reference sequence). Here the CDR3 DNA reads TGTGCCAGCAGCTTAGCGAGGAACGCTGGAAACACCATATATTTT. Its protein is CASSLARNAGNTIYF.